The clone carrying this T cell receptor (beta chain) was detected a few times. CDR3 length: 15 residues. Germline values: CDR1 SGHDT, CDR2 YYEEEE. V lost 0 bases, J lost 3 bases, and 9 bases lay in between. TCRdb used MiXCR to reprocess the PCR reads, holding one entry per CDR3 protein. The sample holds some 90,000 distinct CDR3 sequences; around half are singletons and the top ten take around a tenth. This entry comes from a study of CDR3 diversity in severe acne. The receptor was isolated from a male donor in good health, serving as a control. The chain employs TRBV5-6 and TRBJ2-2; D not resolved. Sequenced: blood. The CDR3 here is CASSLGLPHTGELFF. CDR3 in DNA: TGTGCCAGCAGCTTGGGCCTCCCTCACACCGGGGAGCTGTTTTTT.